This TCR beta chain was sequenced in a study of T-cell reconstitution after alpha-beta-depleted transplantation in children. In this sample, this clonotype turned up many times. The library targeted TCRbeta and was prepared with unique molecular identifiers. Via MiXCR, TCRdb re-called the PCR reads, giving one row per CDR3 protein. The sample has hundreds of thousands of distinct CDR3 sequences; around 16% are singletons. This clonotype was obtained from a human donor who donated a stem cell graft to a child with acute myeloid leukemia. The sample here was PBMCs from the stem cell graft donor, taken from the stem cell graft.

Here the CDR3 reads CASSFESTNYGYTF. CDR3 nucleotide sequence: TGTGCCAGCAGCTTTGAGTCGACTAACTATGGCTACACCTTC. The chain combines TRBV7-2 with TRBJ1-2; D remains unclear. The CDR3 consists of 14 residues. V was pared by 3 bases and J by 0 bases, with 8 bases between. In germline, CDR1 is SGHTA, CDR2 FQGNSA.